This TCR beta chain was recorded in a study of blood T cell repertoires in COVID-19. About the research overall: Sources were T cells, B-cell-depleted T cells, or PBMCs; the material itself was cDNA or gDNA.

A Seattle source enrolled patients during active infection and followed them longitudinally. Measured with immunoSEQ multiplex PCR; TCRdb has only the in-frame clones, and not every one. The data hold some 230,000 clones, with around four fifths observed a single time. In this sample, this clone turned up a few times. The germline V gene encodes CDR1 SGHNT and CDR2 YYREEE (reference sequence). The CDR3 has 14 amino acids. With 2 bases removed from V and 4 bases from J, the gap between germline ends came to 12 bases. This TCR derives from a woman aged 80 or older with COVID-19, enrolled during active disease. The sequencing input was peripheral blood. The J gene is TRBJ1-2, the V gene TRBV5-4; no reliable D call. Here the CDR3 DNA reads TGTGCCAGCAGCTTTCAAGGCGGCACCTATGGCTACACCTTC. Translated, it gives CASSFQGGTYGYTF.